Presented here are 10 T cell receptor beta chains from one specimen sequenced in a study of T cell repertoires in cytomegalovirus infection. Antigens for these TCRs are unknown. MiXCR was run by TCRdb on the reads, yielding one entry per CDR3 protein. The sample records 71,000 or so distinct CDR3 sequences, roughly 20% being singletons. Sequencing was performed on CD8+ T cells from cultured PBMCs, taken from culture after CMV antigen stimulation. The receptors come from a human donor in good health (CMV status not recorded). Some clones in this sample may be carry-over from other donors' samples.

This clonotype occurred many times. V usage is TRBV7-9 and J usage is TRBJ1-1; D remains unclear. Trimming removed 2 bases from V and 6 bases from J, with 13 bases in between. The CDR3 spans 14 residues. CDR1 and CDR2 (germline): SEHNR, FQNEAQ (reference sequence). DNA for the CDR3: TGTGCCAGCAGCTTAACTTTTGGTTGGTCTGAAGCTTTCTTT. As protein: CASSLTFGWSEAFF.

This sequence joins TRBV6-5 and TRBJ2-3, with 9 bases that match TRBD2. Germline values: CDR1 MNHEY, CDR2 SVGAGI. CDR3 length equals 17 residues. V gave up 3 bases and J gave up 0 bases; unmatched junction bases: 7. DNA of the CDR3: TGTGCCAGCAGTTATGGTTCTAGCGGGGTTAGCACAGATACGCAGTATTTT. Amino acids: CASSYGSSGVSTDTQYF.

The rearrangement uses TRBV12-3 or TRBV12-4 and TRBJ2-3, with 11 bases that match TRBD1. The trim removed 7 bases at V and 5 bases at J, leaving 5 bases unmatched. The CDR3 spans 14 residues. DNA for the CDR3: TGTGCCAGCAAGGGGACAGGGGGGGGAGATACGCAGTATTTT. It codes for CASKGTGGGDTQYF.

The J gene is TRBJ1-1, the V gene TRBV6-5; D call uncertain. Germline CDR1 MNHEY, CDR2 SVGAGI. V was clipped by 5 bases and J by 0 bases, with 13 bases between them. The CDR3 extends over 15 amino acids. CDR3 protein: CASSPGLYMNTEAFF. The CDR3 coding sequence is TGTGCCAGCAGTCCCGGGCTATACATGAACACTGAAGCTTTCTTT.

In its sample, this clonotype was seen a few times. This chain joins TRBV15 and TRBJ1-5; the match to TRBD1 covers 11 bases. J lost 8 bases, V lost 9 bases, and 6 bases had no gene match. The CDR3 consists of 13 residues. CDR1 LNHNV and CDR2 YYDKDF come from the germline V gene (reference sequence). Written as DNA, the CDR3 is TGTGCCACTCACCGGGACAGGGGGGAGCCCCAGCATTTT. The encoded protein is CATHRDRGEPQHF.

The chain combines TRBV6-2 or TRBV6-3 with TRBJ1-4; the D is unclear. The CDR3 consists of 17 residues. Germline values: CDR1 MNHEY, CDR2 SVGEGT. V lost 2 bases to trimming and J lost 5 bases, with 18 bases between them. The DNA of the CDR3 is TGTGCCAGCAGTTACCCCCCAGTTTGGCGCCGCAATGAAAAACTGTTTTTT. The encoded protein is CASSYPPVWRRNEKLFF.

The CDR3 DNA sequence: TGTGCCAGCAGCTTAGATCAGGGGGCGCAAACTGAAGCTTTCTTT. Residues: CASSLDQGAQTEAFF. The V gene is TRBV7-6, the J gene TRBJ1-1; 8 nucleotides match TRBD1. The V and J ends lost 1 base and 5 bases, in that order; junction bases with no gene match: 6. This CDR3 contains 15 residues. CDR1 is SGHVS and CDR2 is FNYEAQ in the germline V gene. The whole variable domain, remainder taken from reference TRBV7-6 and TRBJ1-1, is GAGVSQSPRYKVTKRGQDVALRCDPISGHVSLYWYRQALGQGPEFLTYFNYEAQQDKSGLPNDRFSAERPEGSISTLTIQRTEQRDSAMYRCASSLDQGAQTEAFFGQGTRLTVV.

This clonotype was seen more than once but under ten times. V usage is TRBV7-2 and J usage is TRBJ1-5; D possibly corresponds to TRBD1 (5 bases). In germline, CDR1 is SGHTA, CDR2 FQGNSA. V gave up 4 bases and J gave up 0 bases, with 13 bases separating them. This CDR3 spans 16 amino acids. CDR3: CASSSEGRYSNQPQHF. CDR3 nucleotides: TGTGCCAGCAGCTCAGAGGGGCGGTATAGCAATCAGCCCCAGCATTTT. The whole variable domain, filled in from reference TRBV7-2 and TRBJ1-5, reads GAGVSQSPSNKVTEKGKDVELRCDPISGHTALYWYRQSLGQGLEFLIYFQGNSAPDKSGLPSDRFSAERTGGSVSTLTIQRTQQEDSAVYLCASSSEGRYSNQPQHFGDGTRLSIL.

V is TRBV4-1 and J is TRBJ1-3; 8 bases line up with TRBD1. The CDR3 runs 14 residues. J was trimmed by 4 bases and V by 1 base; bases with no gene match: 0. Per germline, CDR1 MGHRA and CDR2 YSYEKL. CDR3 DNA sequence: TGCGCCAGCAGCCAAGGGGACAGGGGAAACACCATATATTTT. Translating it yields CASSQGDRGNTIYF.

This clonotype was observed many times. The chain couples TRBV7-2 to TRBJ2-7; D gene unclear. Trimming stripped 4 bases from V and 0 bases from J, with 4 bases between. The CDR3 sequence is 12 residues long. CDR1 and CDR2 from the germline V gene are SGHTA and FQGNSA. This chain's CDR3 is CASSSSSYEQYF. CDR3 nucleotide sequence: TGTGCCAGCAGCTCAAGCTCCTACGAGCAGTACTTC.